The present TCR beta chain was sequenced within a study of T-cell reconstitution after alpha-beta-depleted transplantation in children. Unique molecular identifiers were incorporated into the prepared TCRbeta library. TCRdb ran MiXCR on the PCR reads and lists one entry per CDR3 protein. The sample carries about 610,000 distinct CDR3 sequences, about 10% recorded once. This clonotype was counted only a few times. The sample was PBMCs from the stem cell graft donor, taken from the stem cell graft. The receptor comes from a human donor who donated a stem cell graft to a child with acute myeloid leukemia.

The CDR3 here is CASSQQGEQYF. The DNA for the CDR3 is TGTGCCAGCAGCCAACAGGGCGAGCAGTACTTC. V gene TRBV16 combines with J gene TRBJ2-7, with D perhaps TRBD1 (5 bases). Trimming removed 2 bases at V and 6 bases at J, with 5 bases between. The CDR3 has 11 amino acids. Germline assignment: CDR1 KGHSY and CDR2 FQNENV.